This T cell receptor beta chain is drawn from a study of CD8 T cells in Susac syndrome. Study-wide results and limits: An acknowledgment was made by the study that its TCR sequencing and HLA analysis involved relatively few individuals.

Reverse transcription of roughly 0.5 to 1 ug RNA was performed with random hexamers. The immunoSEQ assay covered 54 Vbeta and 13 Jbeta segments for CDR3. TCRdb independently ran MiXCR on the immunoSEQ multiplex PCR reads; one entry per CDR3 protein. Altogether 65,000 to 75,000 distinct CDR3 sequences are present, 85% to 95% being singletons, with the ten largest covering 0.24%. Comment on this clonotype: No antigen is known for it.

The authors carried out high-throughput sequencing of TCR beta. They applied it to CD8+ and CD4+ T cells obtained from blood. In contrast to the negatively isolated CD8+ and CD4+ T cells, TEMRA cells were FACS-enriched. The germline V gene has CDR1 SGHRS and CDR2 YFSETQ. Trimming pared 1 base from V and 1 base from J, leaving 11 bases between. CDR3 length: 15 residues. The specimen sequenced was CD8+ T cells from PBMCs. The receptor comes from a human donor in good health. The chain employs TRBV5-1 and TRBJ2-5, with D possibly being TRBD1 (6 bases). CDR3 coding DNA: TGCGCCAGCAGCTTGACCCTGACAGGCCAAGAGACCCAGTACTTC. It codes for CASSLTLTGQETQYF.